This T cell receptor beta chain stems from a study of early T cells in non-severe SARS-CoV-2 infection. Study information: RNA in bulk from unsorted whole blood was sequenced, and chains were unpaired. Study outcomes and limitations: VDJdb matching favored anti-spike CD8 responses, missing private and CD4 specificities.

In the library, individual cDNA molecules carried attached unique molecular identifiers. TCRdb processed the 5' RACE reads anew with MiXCR; each CDR3 protein has one entry. Of some 98,000 distinct CDR3 sequences listed, around 17% are singletons. CDR3 length: 17 residues. After removal of 2 bases from V and 0 bases from J, the junction contained 5 bases not matched to a gene. This clonotype was detected a few times. What it recognizes is unknown. The sequencing sample was made of whole blood. The receptor comes from an adult who was a healthcare worker with PCR-confirmed SARS-CoV-2 infection or an uninfected control (not recorded which). This chain links TRBV12-3 or TRBV12-4 with TRBJ2-2, with 8 bases identical to TRBD2. CDR3 DNA sequence: TGTGCCAGCAGTTTATTCCTAGCGGGTTCGAACACCGGGGAGCTGTTTTTT. Residues: CASSLFLAGSNTGELFF.